This T cell receptor beta chain was observed in a study of OX40 agonist ivuxolimab in advanced cancers. With respect to the entire study: The costimulatory receptor OX40 (CD134) was targeted by ivuxolimab, a fully human IgG2 agonistic monoclonal antibody. Intravenous ivuxolimab was administered to patients every 2 weeks at six dose levels: 0.01, 0.1, 0.3, 1.5, 3 and 10 mg/kg. Of the 50 or so patients in dose escalation, around 20 had hepatocellular carcinoma, around 15 had melanoma, 9 had renal cell carcinoma and 9 had head and neck cancer. The dose-escalation cohort was over 70% male with a mean age of about 60 years, ranging from about 23 to 85. Prior anti-PD-1, anti-PD-L1 or anti-CTLA-4 therapy was permitted, and checkpoint inhibitors had been received by approximately 39% of dose-escalation patients. Partial responses were achieved by three dose-escalation patients, of whom one had hepatocellular carcinoma and two had cutaneous melanoma. Peripheral TCRbeta sequencing aimed to test whether ivuxolimab altered TCR sequence diversity and caused clonal T-cell expansion. The paper describes the monotherapy dose-escalation part (N ≈ 50 patients) of the phase I trial of ivuxolimab.

V is shortened by 0 bases, J by 7 bases, and the region joining them spans 7 bases. CDR1 is given as GTSNPN and CDR2 as SVGIG, both from the germline V gene (reference sequence). The CDR3 holds 12 amino acids from the cysteine to the phenylalanine. The CDR3 DNA has 36 bases and is translated from base 1. About this clone itself: The target of this receptor is not known. It has no much larger one-base neighbor in the sample; base qualities were not kept.

For sequencing of the TCRbeta CDR3 region, genomic DNA was extracted from the sorted cells. The immunoSEQ Assay was used to sequence the TCRbeta CDR3 regions. In its TCRdb copy, this immuneACCESS table keeps in-frame sequences only and misses some clones. Where compared with another copy, unresolved V genes explain less than half of these, and the others have no known cause. The sample contains about 21,000 clones, roughly 80% of them found a single time. The ten largest account for roughly 31% of the sample. Study-wide conclusions, independent of this receptor: At doses of 0.1 to 3.0 mg/kg, clonal expansion of both CD4+ and CD8+ T cells in blood was seen between baseline and week 6. In the 0.1-3.0 mg/kg groups, partial responders were among the patients with the lowest normalized peripheral clonal expansion, particularly in CD8+ T cells. The antigen specificity of the peripheral T cells that underwent clonal expansion was not determined. After ivuxolimab, CD8+ T cells had more expanded clones than CD4+ T cells on average. Low levels of normalized T-cell clonal expansion were also seen in some nonresponding patients.

The trial excluded patients who had a history of autoimmune disease or who were on systemic immunosuppression. Peripheral blood for TCR sequencing was drawn from every dose cohort at baseline, at cycle 4 day 1 and at cycle 7 day 1. The samples were drawn from a first-in-human, open-label, multicenter phase I dose-escalation trial of ivuxolimab. The trial enrolled adults with locally advanced or metastatic head and neck squamous cell, hepatocellular, melanoma or renal cell carcinoma. Before TCR sequencing, CD4+ T cells and CD8+ T cells from peripheral blood were sorted into separate populations. The rearrangement joined TRBV30 to TRBJ2-1; the D gene lacks a confident call. This sequence was found in an adult with an advanced solid tumor such as melanoma, head and neck, liver or kidney cancer. The source material was CD4+ or CD8+ T cells sorted from blood, sampled in a trial of the OX40 agonist ivuxolimab. For the CDR3, the sequence is CAWSVSSNEQFF. The nucleotide sequence is TGTGCCTGGAGTGTAAGCAGTAATGAGCAGTTCTTC.